The 18 T cell receptor beta chains presented below share a single source sample, sequenced in a study of T-cell reconstitution after alpha-beta-depleted transplantation in children. Molecular barcoding with unique molecular identifiers was used for the TCRbeta library. TCRdb analysed the PCR reads with MiXCR anew, one entry per CDR3 protein. This table has 200,000 to 250,000 distinct CDR3 sequences, under 9.5% appearing once. Sequenced here: PBMCs from the stem cell graft donor, sampled from the stem cell graft. The source is a human donor who donated a stem cell graft to a child with acute lymphoblastic leukemia.

This rearrangement joins TRBV12-3 or TRBV12-4 to TRBJ1-1, with D perhaps matching TRBD1 (5 bases). Deletions cut 6 bases from V and 1 base from J, with 15 bases between. The CDR3 extends over 15 amino acids. The CDR3 bases are TGTGCCAGCAGATCCCGGGGGGGTCGGAACACTGAAGCTTTCTTT. Translated, it gives CASRSRGGRNTEAFF.

The genes are TRBV10-1 and TRBJ2-1, with 9 bases matching TRBD2. Germline V gene sequence: CDR1 WNHNN, CDR2 SYGVQD (reference sequence). Unmatched junction bases numbered 10, after V lost 5 bases and J lost 8 bases. The CDR3 loop spans 15 amino acids. The CDR3 DNA reads as TGCGCCAGCAGTCCTAGCGGGGTCACCCCCCATGAGCAGTTCTTC. This sequence encodes CASSPSGVTPHEQFF.

The chain couples TRBV29-1 to TRBJ2-7, with D tentatively TRBD2 (7 bases). V lost 1 base to trimming and J lost 3 bases, with 19 bases between them. The CDR3 loop spans 16 amino acids. Germline CDR1 SQVTM, CDR2 ANQGSEA. The CDR3 sequence is CSVEGRFGRGNYEQYF. CDR3 bases: TGCAGCGTTGAAGGCAGGTTTGGGAGGGGGAACTACGAGCAGTACTTC.

The V and J genes are TRBV11-2 and TRBJ2-3; TRBD2 agrees at 7 bases. The CDR3 extends over 17 amino acids. Losses at the gene ends were 3 bases for V and 5 bases for J; bases not matched to a gene: 14. Germline V CDR1 and CDR2: SGHAT, FQNNGV. CDR3 sequence: CASSFGSRLATGDTQYF. The CDR3 nucleotides are TGTGCCAGCAGCTTCGGGTCCCGACTAGCCACTGGAGATACGCAGTATTTT.

This clonotype was picked up a small number of times. The rearrangement links TRBV4-3 to TRBJ1-2, with D possibly matching TRBD1 (5 bases). The V and J ends lost 4 bases and 3 bases respectively, with 12 bases between them. The V gene's germline CDR1 is LGHNA and CDR2 YSLEER. The CDR3 covers 14 residues. In DNA form, the CDR3 reads TGCGCCAGCAGCCCCTCACGGGGGTACTATGGCTACACCTTC. Translated, it gives CASSPSRGYYGYTF.

This clonotype was recorded at least ten times. The chain couples TRBV4-1 to TRBJ2-1; D is possibly TRBD1 (6 bases). CDR3 size: 17 residues. Germline V gene data show CDR1 as MGHRA and CDR2 as YSYEKL. The ends were cut back, 3 bases at V and 4 bases at J, with 19 bases in the middle. Here the CDR3 DNA reads TGCGCCAGCAGCCACCCACCTAAGGGGGAAAAATACAATGAGCAGTTCTTC. Residues: CASSHPPKGEKYNEQFF.

This clonotype was seen repeatedly, ten times or more. The chain joins TRBV11-1 to TRBJ2-2, with D possibly being TRBD1 or TRBD2 (5 bases each). Germline V gene lookup returns CDR1 SGHAT and CDR2 FQDESV (reference sequence). There are 13 residues in the CDR3. Trimming stripped 2 bases from V and 7 bases from J, with 8 bases between. This chain's CDR3 is CASSLRGVGELFF. CDR3 coding DNA: TGTGCCAGCAGCTTAAGGGGAGTCGGGGAGCTGTTTTTT. The whole variable domain, remainder taken from reference TRBV11-1 and TRBJ2-2, is EAEVAQSPRYKITEKSQAVAFWCDPISGHATLYWYRQILGQGPELLVQFQDESVVDDSQLPKDRFSAERLKGVDSTLKIQPAELGDSAMYLCASSLRGVGELFFGEGSRLTVL.

This clonotype was recorded a few times. This sequence joins TRBV6-5 and TRBJ2-3; TRBD2 matches 10 bases. V gave up 2 bases and J gave up 0 bases; unmatched junction bases: 5. In germline, CDR1 is MNHEY, CDR2 SVGAGI. The CDR3 is 17 amino acids. The DNA for the CDR3 is TGTGCCAGCAGTTACCCGGGACTAGCGACTAGCACAGATACGCAGTATTTT. It translates to CASSYPGLATSTDTQYF.

The chain recombines TRBV11-2 with TRBJ1-1, with a possible D match to TRBD1 (6 bases). This CDR3 is 17 amino acids long. Trimming left V 0 bases short and J 1 base short, with 15 bases between. CDR1 SGHAT and CDR2 FQNNGV come from the germline V gene. The CDR3 spells CASSLDSLGRGNTEAFF. The CDR3 coding sequence is TGTGCCAGCAGCTTAGATTCTCTAGGCAGGGGGAACACTGAAGCTTTCTTT.

This clonotype was observed a handful of times. This chain links TRBV5-1 with TRBJ2-7; TRBD2 matches 7 bases. The CDR3 sequence is 17 residues long. Trimming took 2 bases from V and 3 from J; bases not matched to a gene: 14. The germline gives CDR1 SGHRS, CDR2 YFSETQ. CDR3 protein: CASSFGGGFGSNYEQYF. For the CDR3, the DNA is TGCGCCAGCAGCTTTGGCGGGGGATTTGGCTCAAACTACGAGCAGTACTTC. Full variable domain (missing parts from reference TRBV5-1 and TRBJ2-7): KAGVTQTPRYLIKTRGQQVTLSCSPISGHRSVSWYQQTPGQGLQFLFEYFSETQRNKGNFPGRFSGRQFSNSRSEMNVSTLELGDSALYLCASSFGGGFGSNYEQYFGPGTRLTVT.

This clonotype has ten or more counts. CDR3 nucleotides: TGTGCCAGCAGTCCCCTGGGTATTGGGGAGCTGTTTTTT. Translation: CASSPLGIGELFF. This chain joins TRBV12-3 or TRBV12-4 and TRBJ2-2; D remains unclear. V gave up 5 bases and J gave up 8 bases, with 12 bases separating them. The CDR3 is 13 residues long.

This clonotype was counted many times. The rearrangement links TRBV11-1 to TRBJ1-2, with D maybe TRBD1 (6 bases). CDR1 is SGHAT, CDR2 FQDESV, per germline (reference sequence). This CDR3 is built from 13 residues. Trimming left V 3 bases short and J 6 bases short, with 11 bases between. In DNA form, the CDR3 reads TGTGCCAGCAGCTTCAGGGGATACAATGGCTACACCTTC. It encodes CASSFRGYNGYTF.

The chain is built from TRBV12-3 or TRBV12-4 and TRBJ2-3; TRBD2 matches at 9 bases. After removal of 7 bases from V and 2 bases from J, the junction contained 4 bases not matched to a gene. The CDR3 totals 14 residues. CDR3 coding DNA: TGTGCCAGCAAGCCGGGACTAGCCACAGATACGCAGTATTTT. This codes for CASKPGLATDTQYF.

The chain couples TRBV6-1 to TRBJ1-2, with 9 bases matching TRBD1. Germline V gene lookup returns CDR1 MNHNS and CDR2 SASEGT. V trimming: 6 bases; J trimming: 5 bases; junction bases outside the gene matches: 7. The CDR3 is made up of 14 amino acids. CDR3 in DNA: TGTGCCAGCAGGGGGGACAGGGTAAAATATGGCTACACCTTC. It yields the protein CASRGDRVKYGYTF.

Concerning this clonotype itself: A single base separates this from a much larger clone, so it may be a read error. No conserved phenylalanine or tryptophan is present at the end of the CDR3, so a read error is the likely explanation. It is unclear where the CDR3 begins or ends on the DNA, so no DNA is shown, and the CDR3 is as TCRdb lists it. This chain connects TRBV7-2 to TRBJ1-1; TRBD1, as called in the table, went unchecked against the DNA. CDR1 is SGHTA, CDR2 FQGNSA, per germline. From its first to its last residue, the CDR3 has 15 amino acids. CDR3 sequence reads: CASSLGGPGQGATFV.

Points on this clonotype: The CDR3 end shows no conserved phenylalanine or tryptophan, and so a read error is likely. The chain recombines TRBV30 with TRBJ1-2, with D maybe TRBD1 (6 bases). Germline CDR1 and CDR2: GTSNPN and SVGIG (reference sequence). CDR3 length: 14 residues. V was shortened by 8 bases and J by 5 bases, with 21 bases between the two germline ends. CDR3 region: CAVQGGGLGYGYTY. In DNA form, the CDR3 reads TGTGCCGTACAAGGGGGAGGCCTGGGATATGGCTACACCTAC.

The chain employs TRBV5-4 and TRBJ2-7; D possibly corresponds to TRBD1 (5 bases). Trimming took 3 bases from V and 2 from J, leaving 12 bases between them. CDR1 and CDR2 (germline): SGHNT, YYREEE (reference sequence). This CDR3 region has 14 residues. Written as DNA, the CDR3 is TGTGCCAGCAGCTCGGACATAGAGGCCTACGAGCAGTACTTC. This gives the protein CASSSDIEAYEQYF.

This clonotype was counted a few times. The chain has TRBV10-3 and TRBJ2-7, with 10 bases that match TRBD1. This CDR3 contains 15 residues. The germline CDR1 and CDR2 sequences are ENHRY and SYGVKD. Germline trimming cut 7 bases from V and 0 bases from J; bases unmatched to any gene: 6. CDR3 in DNA: TGTGCCATCAAGATGGGACAGGGGAACTCCTACGAGCAGTACTTC. It yields the protein CAIKMGQGNSYEQYF.